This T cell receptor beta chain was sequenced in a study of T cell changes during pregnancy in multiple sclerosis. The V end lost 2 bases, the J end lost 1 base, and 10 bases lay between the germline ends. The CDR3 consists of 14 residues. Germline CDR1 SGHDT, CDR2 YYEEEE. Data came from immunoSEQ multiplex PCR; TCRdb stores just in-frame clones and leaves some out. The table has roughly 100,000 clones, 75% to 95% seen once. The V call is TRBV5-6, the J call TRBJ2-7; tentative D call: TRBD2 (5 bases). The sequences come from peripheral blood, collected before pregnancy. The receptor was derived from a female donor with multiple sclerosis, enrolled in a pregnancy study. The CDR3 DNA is TGTGCCAGCAGCTTTGGGAGTTTGTCCTACGAGCAGTACTTC. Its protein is CASSFGSLSYEQYF.